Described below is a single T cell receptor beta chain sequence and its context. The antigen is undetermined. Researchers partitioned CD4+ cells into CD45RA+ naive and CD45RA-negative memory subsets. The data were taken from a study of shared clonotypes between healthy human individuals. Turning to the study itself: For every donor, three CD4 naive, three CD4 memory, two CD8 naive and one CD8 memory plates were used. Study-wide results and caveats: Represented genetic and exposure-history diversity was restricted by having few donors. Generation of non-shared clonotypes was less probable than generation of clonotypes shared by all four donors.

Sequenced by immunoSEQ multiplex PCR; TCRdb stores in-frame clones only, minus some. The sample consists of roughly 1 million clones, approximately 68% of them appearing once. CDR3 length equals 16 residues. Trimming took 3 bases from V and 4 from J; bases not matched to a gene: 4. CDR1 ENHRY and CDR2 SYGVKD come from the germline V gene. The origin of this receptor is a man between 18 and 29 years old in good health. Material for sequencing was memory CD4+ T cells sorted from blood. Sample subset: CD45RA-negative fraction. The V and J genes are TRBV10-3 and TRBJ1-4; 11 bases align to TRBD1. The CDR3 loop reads CAISDGTGGDNEKLFF. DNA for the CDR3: TGTGCCATCAGTGATGGGACAGGGGGGGATAATGAAAAACTGTTTTTT.